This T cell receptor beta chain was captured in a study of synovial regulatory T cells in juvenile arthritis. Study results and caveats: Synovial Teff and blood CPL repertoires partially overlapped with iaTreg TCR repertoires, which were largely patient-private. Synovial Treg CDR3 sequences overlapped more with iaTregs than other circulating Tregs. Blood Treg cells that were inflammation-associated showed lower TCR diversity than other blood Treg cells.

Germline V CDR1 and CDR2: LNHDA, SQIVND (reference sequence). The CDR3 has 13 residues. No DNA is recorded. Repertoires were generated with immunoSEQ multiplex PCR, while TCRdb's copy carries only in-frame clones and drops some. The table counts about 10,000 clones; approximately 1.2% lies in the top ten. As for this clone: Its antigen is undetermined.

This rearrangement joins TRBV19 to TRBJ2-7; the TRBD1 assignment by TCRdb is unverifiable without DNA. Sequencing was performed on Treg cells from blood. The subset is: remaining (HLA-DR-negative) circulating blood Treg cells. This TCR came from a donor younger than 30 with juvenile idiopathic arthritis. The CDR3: CASSAGTGNEQYF.